This T cell receptor beta chain was sequenced for a study of blood T cell repertoires in COVID-19. Study details: Some COVID-19 samples were acute and others convalescent; all came from the United States, Italy and Spain. The cDNA or gDNA used as material had been derived from T cells, B-cell-depleted T cells, or PBMCs.

Germline CDR1 and CDR2: SGDLS and YYNGEE. The CDR3 runs 15 residues. V dropped 4 bases and J dropped 6 bases, with 18 bases sitting between them. In the source study's methods: The assay estimated nucleated cells by amplifying reference gene primers. Sequenced by immunoSEQ multiplex PCR; TCRdb stores in-frame clones only, minus some. V, J and clone size were drawn from that table, and D and trimming were deduced from the DNA. The data hold some 100,000 clones, with around 87% observed a single time. The rearrangement joins TRBV9 to TRBJ2-3, with a weak D call TRBD2 (7 bases). The sequenced material came from peripheral blood. The sequence was collected from a woman in her thirties with acute or convalescent COVID-19. DNA of the CDR3: TGTGCCAGCAGCCCACAAGGGGGAGGGTTGGATACGCAGTATTTT. It encodes CASSPQGGGLDTQYF.